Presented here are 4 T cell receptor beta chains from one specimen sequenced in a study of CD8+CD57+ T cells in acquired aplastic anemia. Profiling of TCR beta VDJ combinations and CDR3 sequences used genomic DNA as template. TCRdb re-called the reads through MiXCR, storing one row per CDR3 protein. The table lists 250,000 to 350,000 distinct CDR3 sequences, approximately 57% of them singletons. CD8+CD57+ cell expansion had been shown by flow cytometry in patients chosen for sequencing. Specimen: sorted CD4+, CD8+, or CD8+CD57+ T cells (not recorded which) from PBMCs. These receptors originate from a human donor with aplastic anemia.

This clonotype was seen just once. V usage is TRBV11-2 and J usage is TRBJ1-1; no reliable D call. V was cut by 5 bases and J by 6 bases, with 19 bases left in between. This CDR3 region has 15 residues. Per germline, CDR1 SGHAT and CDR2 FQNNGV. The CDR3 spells CASSPWPEVGAEAFF. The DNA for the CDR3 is TGTGCCAGCAGCCCATGGCCCGAGGTCGGGGCTGAAGCTTTCTTT.

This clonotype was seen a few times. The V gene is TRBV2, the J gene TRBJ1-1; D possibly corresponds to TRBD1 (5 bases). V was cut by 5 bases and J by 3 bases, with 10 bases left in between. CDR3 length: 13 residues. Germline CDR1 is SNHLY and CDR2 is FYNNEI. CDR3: CASSRRGDTEAFF. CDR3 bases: TGTGCCAGCAGTCGGAGGGGTGACACTGAAGCTTTCTTT.

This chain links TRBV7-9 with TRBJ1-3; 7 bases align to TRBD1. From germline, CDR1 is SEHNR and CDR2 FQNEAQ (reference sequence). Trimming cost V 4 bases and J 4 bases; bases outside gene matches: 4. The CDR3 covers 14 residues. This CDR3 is CASSSRTGGNTIYF. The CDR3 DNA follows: TGTGCCAGCAGCTCTCGGACAGGAGGAAACACCATATATTTT.

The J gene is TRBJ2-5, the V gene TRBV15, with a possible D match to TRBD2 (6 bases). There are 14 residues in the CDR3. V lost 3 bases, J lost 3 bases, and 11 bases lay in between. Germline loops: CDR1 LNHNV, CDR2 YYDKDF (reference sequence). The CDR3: CATSRGGNEETQYF. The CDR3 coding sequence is TGTGCCACCAGCAGGGGGGGTAATGAAGAGACCCAGTACTTC.